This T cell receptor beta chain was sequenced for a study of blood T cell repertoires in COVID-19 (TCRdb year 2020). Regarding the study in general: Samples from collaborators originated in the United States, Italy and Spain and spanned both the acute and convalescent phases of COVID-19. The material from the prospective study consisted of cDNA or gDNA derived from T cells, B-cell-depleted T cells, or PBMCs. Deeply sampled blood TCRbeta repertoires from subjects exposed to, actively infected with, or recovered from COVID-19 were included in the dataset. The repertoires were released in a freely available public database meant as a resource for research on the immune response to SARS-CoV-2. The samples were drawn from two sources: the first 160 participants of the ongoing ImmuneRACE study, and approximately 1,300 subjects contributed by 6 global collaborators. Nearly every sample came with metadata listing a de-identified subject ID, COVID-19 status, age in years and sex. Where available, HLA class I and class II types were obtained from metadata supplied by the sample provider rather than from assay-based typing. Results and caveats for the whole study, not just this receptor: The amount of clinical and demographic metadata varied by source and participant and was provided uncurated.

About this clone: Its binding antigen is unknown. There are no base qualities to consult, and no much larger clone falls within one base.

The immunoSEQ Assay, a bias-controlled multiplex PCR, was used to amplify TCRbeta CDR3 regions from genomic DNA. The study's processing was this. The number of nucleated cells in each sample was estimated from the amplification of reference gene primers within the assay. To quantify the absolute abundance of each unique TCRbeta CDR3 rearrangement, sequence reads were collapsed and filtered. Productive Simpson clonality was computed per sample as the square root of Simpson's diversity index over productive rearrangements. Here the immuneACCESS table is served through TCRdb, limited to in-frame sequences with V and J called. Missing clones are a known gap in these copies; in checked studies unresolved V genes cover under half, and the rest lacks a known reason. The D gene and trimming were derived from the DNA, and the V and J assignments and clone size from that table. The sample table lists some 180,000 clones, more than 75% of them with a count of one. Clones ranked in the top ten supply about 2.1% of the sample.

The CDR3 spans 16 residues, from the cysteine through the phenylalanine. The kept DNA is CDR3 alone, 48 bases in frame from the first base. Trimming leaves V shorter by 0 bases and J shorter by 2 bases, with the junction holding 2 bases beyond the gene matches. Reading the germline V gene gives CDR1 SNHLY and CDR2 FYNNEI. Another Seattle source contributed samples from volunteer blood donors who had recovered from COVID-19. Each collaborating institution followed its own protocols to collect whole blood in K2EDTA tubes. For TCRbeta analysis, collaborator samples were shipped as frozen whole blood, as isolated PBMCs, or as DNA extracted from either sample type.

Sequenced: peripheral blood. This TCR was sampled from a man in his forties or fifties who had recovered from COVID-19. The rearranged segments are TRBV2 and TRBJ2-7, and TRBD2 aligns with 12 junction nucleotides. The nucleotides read TGTGCCAGCAGTGAAGCGACTAGCGGGAGAACCTACGAGCAGTACTTC. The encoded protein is CASSEATSGRTYEQYF.